The rows below give T cell receptor beta chains drawn from one sample of a study of blood T cell repertoires in COVID-19. Produced via immunoSEQ multiplex PCR; TCRdb's table is partial and in-frame only. The sample holds 110,000 to 150,000 clones; under 90% are singletons and the top ten take roughly 1.7%. The sample consisted of PBMCs or T cells enriched from blood (not recorded which). The receptors were gathered from a young woman who had been exposed to COVID-19. CDR3s include the opening cysteine and the closing phenylalanine or tryptophan. A D gene is named only where the DNA matches it firmly. Clone size is given for some rows only: seen once, a few or many times, or a class if the clone is expanded.

CDR3aa | CDR3nt | j_gene | abundance | v_gene | d_gene
CASSDPGGGRSPLHF | TGCGCCAGCAGTGACCCGGGAGGGGGACGTTCACCCCTCCACTTT | TRBJ1-6 | - | TRBV10-1 | -
CASSLGASGIRYNEQFF | TGCGCCAGCAGCTTGGGGGCTAGCGGGATTAGATACAATGAGCAGTTCTTC | TRBJ2-1 | - | TRBV5-1 | TRBD2
CASSLGPLSDEQYF | TGTGCCAGCAGTTTAGGGCCGCTTAGCGACGAGCAGTACTTC | TRBJ2-7 | - | TRBV27 | -
CASSLGQGGYTF | TGCGCCAGCAGCCTAGGACAGGGAGGCTACACCTTC | TRBJ1-2 | - | TRBV5-1 | TRBD1
CASSLGAFTDTQYF | TGCGCCAGCAGCTTGGGGGCCTTCACAGATACGCAGTATTTT | TRBJ2-3 | - | TRBV5-1 | -
CASSVVAGGYNEQFF | TGTGCCAGCAGCGTAGTGGCGGGAGGTTACAATGAGCAGTTCTTC | TRBJ2-1 | - | TRBV9 | TRBD2
CASSLGQGGTEAFF | TGTGCCAGCAGTTTAGGACAGGGAGGCACTGAAGCTTTCTTT | TRBJ1-1 | - | TRBV6-6 | TRBD1
CASSPGLGETQYF | TGTGCCAGCAGCCCGGGACTAGGAGAGACCCAGTACTTC | TRBJ2-5 | - | TRBV7-7 | TRBD2
CASSKAGLDVNEQFF | TGTGCCAGCAGCAAAGCGGGACTGGACGTAAATGAGCAGTTCTTC | TRBJ2-1 | - | TRBV7-2 | TRBD2
CASSLWLEGNEQFF | TGTGCCAGCAGTTTATGGTTGGAGGGGAATGAGCAGTTCTTC | TRBJ2-1 | - | TRBV27 | -
CATSTRDRGGYEQYF | TGTGCCACCAGCACCCGGGACAGGGGTGGCTACGAGCAGTACTTC | TRBJ2-7 | - | TRBV15 | TRBD1
CASSLTSGTDTQYF | TGCGCCAGCAGCTTGACTAGCGGCACAGATACGCAGTATTTT | TRBJ2-3 | - | TRBV5-1 | TRBD2
CASSKGRPGMVEVTEAFF | TGTGCCAGCAGCAAAGGTCGGCCAGGGATGGTGGAAGTGACTGAAGCTTTCTTT | TRBJ1-1 | once | TRBV21-1 | -
CASSPLTGDEQYF | TGTGCCAGCAGCCCCCTGACAGGGGACGAGCAGTACTTC | TRBJ2-7 | - | TRBV14 | TRBD1
CAISEGLAGAYNEQFF | TGTGCCATCAGTGAGGGACTAGCGGGAGCCTACAATGAGCAGTTCTTC | TRBJ2-1 | - | TRBV10-3 | TRBD2
CASRGGGLAGEQYF | TGTGCCAGCAGGGGAGGGGGACTAGCGGGAGAGCAGTACTTC | TRBJ2-7 | - | TRBV2 | TRBD2
CASFLRGQGYNEQFF | TGTGCCAGCTTTCTCCGGGGACAGGGGTACAATGAGCAGTTCTTC | TRBJ2-1 | - | TRBV7-2 | TRBD1
CASSRSTPFSTDTQYF | TGCGCCAGCAGCCGCTCGACTCCATTCAGCACAGATACGCAGTATTTT | TRBJ2-3 | once | TRBV4-3 | -
CATSRDPGHNTDTQYF | TGTGCCACCAGCAGAGATCCGGGACACAACACAGATACGCAGTATTTT | TRBJ2-3 | - | TRBV15 | -
CASSRSGDGNTEAFF | TGTGCCAGCAGCCGATCAGGGGACGGGAACACTGAAGCTTTCTTT | TRBJ1-1 | - | TRBV7-9 | -
CASSPLVGNEQFF | TGTGCCAGCAGCCCACTAGTGGGAAATGAGCAGTTCTTC | TRBJ2-1 | - | TRBV7-9 | -
CSARRQPEQFF | TGCAGTGCTAGACGACAGCCAGAGCAGTTCTTC | TRBJ2-1 | - | TRBV20-1 | -
CASSLATTGGSNEKLFF | TGCGCCAGCAGCTTGGCCACGACAGGGGGCTCTAATGAAAAACTGTTTTTT | TRBJ1-4 | once | TRBV5-1 | TRBD1
CASSDRGTDRNSPLHF | TGTGCCAGTAGCGATCGCGGGACGGACAGGAATTCACCCCTCCACTTT | TRBJ1-6 | - | TRBV19 | TRBD1
CASSLSGSYNEQFF | TGCGCCAGCAGCTTGTCGGGCTCCTACAATGAGCAGTTCTTC | TRBJ2-1 | - | TRBV5-1 | -
CASSPSLTSGRALHYEQYF | TGTGCCAGCAGTCCCAGCCTTACTAGCGGGAGGGCCCTGCACTACGAGCAGTACTTC | TRBJ2-7 | - | TRBV6-2/TRBV6-3 | TRBD2
CSVEPRRGYTF | TGCAGCGTTGAACCGCGTAGAGGCTACACCTTC | TRBJ1-2 | few | TRBV29-1 | -
CASSSLAGVPGELFF | TGTGCCAGCAGCTCACTAGCGGGAGTACCCGGGGAGCTGTTTTTT | TRBJ2-2 | - | TRBV7-9 | TRBD2
CASSRLAGAYEQYF | TGTGCCAGCAGCAGACTAGCGGGGGCCTACGAGCAGTACTTC | TRBJ2-7 | - | TRBV3-1/TRBV3-2 | TRBD2
CASSNGQGAGTGELFF | TGTGCCAGTAGTAACGGACAGGGGGCTGGCACCGGGGAGCTGTTTTTT | TRBJ2-2 | - | TRBV19 | TRBD1
CASSQLESSYEQYF | TGCGCCAGCAGCCAGCTAGAAAGCTCCTACGAGCAGTACTTC | TRBJ2-7 | - | TRBV4-1 | -
CASSGQGIYGYTF | TGTGCCAGCAGCGGACAGGGAATCTATGGCTACACCTTC | TRBJ1-2 | - | TRBV2 | TRBD1
CASSWIGGGTEAFF | TGTGCCAGCAGCTGGATCGGGGGTGGCACTGAAGCTTTCTTT | TRBJ1-1 | - | TRBV11-2 | -
CASSQTVTGTLGNEQFF | TGCGCCAGCAGCCAGACCGTTACCGGGACTTTAGGCAATGAGCAGTTCTTC | TRBJ2-1 | - | TRBV4-1 | -
CASSVGIGLAGEHYEQYF | TGTGCCAGCAGCGTAGGGATCGGACTAGCGGGGGAACACTACGAGCAGTACTTC | TRBJ2-7 | - | TRBV9 | TRBD2
CATRETVLKVVNTGELFF | TGTGCCACCAGGGAGACAGTCCTCAAGGTCGTGAACACCGGGGAGCTGTTTTTT | TRBJ2-2 | few | TRBV24-1 | -
CASSSTEIYEQYF | TGTGCCAGCAGTTCGACAGAGATCTACGAGCAGTACTTC | TRBJ2-7 | - | TRBV12-3/TRBV12-4 | -
CASSQQGPRYGYTF | TGCGCCAGCAGCCAGCAGGGCCCGAGGTATGGCTACACCTTC | TRBJ1-2 | once | TRBV4-3 | -
CASSQGFRQGNSPLHF | TGTGCCAGCAGCCAAGGCTTTAGGCAGGGAAATTCACCCCTCCACTTT | TRBJ1-6 | - | TRBV3-1/TRBV3-2 | -
CASSIWAGSNQPQHF | TGTGCCAGTAGTATATGGGCAGGGAGCAATCAGCCCCAGCATTTT | TRBJ1-5 | - | TRBV19 | -
CASSHPVITSTDTQYF | TGCGCCAGCAGTCACCCGGTGATCACTAGCACAGATACGCAGTATTTT | TRBJ2-3 | - | TRBV5-1 | -